These 21 T cell receptor beta chains were sequenced from one sample in a study of blood T cell repertoires in COVID-19. The method was immunoSEQ multiplex PCR; TCRdb's version includes in-frame clones alone and lacks a portion of them. The data hold 85,000 to 120,000 clones, with around four fifths observed a single time. The sample consisted of peripheral blood. All receptors derive from a human donor in a cohort sampled during active COVID-19.

The chain couples TRBV4-2 to TRBJ2-7; maybe TRBD1 (6 bases). Per germline, CDR1 LGHNA and CDR2 YNFKEQ. V lost 1 base to trimming and J lost 0 bases, with 10 bases between them. The CDR3 totals 15 residues. CDR3 amino acids: CASSQAGTNSYEQYF. Written as DNA, the CDR3 is TGTGCCAGCAGCCAAGCCGGGACAAACTCCTACGAGCAGTACTTC.

The V call is TRBV19, the J call TRBJ2-6; D remains unclear. The CDR3 is 16 residues long. CDR1 and CDR2 (germline): LNHDA, SQIVND (reference sequence). Trimming stripped 3 bases from V and 0 bases from J, with 9 bases between. The CDR3 loop is CASSIGASSGANVLTF. The CDR3 nucleotides read TGTGCCAGTAGTATCGGTGCTAGCTCTGGGGCCAACGTCCTGACTTTC. The full variable domain, its missing parts supplied by reference TRBV19 and TRBJ2-6, is DGGITQSPKYLFRKEGQNVTLSCEQNLNHDAMYWYRQDPGQGLRLIYYSQIVNDFQKGDIAEGYSVSREKKESFPLTVTSAQKNPTAFYLCASSIGASSGANVLTFGAGSRLTVL.

V and J are TRBV2 and TRBJ2-2, with D unclear. V shed 4 bases and J shed 6 bases, with 6 bases lying between them. The germline V gene has CDR1 SNHLY and CDR2 FYNNEI. The CDR3 spans 12 residues. In DNA form, the CDR3 reads TGTGCCAGCAGTGTTGAGCCCGGGGAGCTGTTTTTT. Residues: CASSVEPGELFF.

This chain joins TRBV3-1 (or the pseudogene TRBV3-2) and TRBJ2-3; 8 bases fit TRBD2. Per germline, CDR1 LGHDT and CDR2 YNNKEL (reference sequence). This CDR3 is 15 amino acids long. Trimming cost V 7 bases and J 1 base; bases outside gene matches: 7. DNA of the CDR3: TGTGCCAGCACCACCACTAGCGGTCGCACAGATACGCAGTATTTT. As protein: CASTTTSGRTDTQYF.

This clone was found once. This chain links TRBV27 with TRBJ1-2, with 12 bases identical to TRBD1. V was clipped by 3 bases and J by 3 bases; unmatched bases: 8. This CDR3 region has 17 residues. Germline CDR1 is MNHEY and CDR2 is SMNVEV (reference sequence). In DNA form, the CDR3 reads TGTGCCAGCAGTTTTTTGGGACAGGGGGCGTCGGACTATGGCTACACCTTC. This sequence encodes CASSFLGQGASDYGYTF.

The chain employs TRBV6-2 or TRBV6-3 and TRBJ2-5; 11 bases fit TRBD2. V lost 6 bases, J lost 4 bases, and 10 bases stayed unmatched. Germline CDR1 MNHEY, CDR2 SVGEGT. The length of the CDR3 is 16 residues. The CDR3 loop reads CASSPSSGGYGETQYF. The CDR3 DNA is TGTGCCAGCAGCCCGTCTAGCGGGGGGTACGGAGAGACCCAGTACTTC.

A single count supports this clone. V is TRBV3-1 (or the pseudogene TRBV3-2) and J is TRBJ2-3; TRBD1 agrees at 8 bases. This CDR3 has 15 amino acids. The junction had 4 bases not matched to a gene; V was cut back by 5 bases and J by 0 bases. Per the germline V gene, CDR1 is LGHDT and CDR2 is YNNKEL (reference sequence). The CDR3 region is CASSYRGFSTDTQYF. In DNA form, the CDR3 reads TGTGCCAGCAGCTACAGGGGGTTTAGCACAGATACGCAGTATTTT.

This clone was counted once. The CDR3 spells CASRPGQGSDTQYF. The DNA for the CDR3 is TGTGCCAGCAGACCGGGACAGGGGTCAGATACGCAGTATTTT. The chain uses TRBV11-3 and TRBJ2-3, with 10 positions matching TRBD1. The CDR3 length is 14 residues. Germline loops: CDR1 SGHNT, CDR2 YENEEA. V lost 6 bases and J lost 4; bases outside the gene matches: 4.

This clone was seen only a few times. This chain uses TRBV6-2 or TRBV6-3 with TRBJ1-5; D ambiguous. Germline V gene sequence: CDR1 MNHEY, CDR2 SVGEGT. There are 14 residues in the CDR3. Trimming removed 2 bases at V and 6 bases at J, with 11 bases between. CDR3 amino acids: CASSYVWEGQPQHF. For the CDR3, the DNA is TGTGCCAGCAGTTACGTATGGGAGGGTCAGCCCCAGCATTTT.

This clone was found once. The chain recombines TRBV19 with TRBJ2-3, with D possibly TRBD2 on 5 matching bases. Germline V gene sequence: CDR1 LNHDA, CDR2 SQIVND (reference sequence). Trimming pared 4 bases from V and 2 bases from J, leaving 16 bases between. The length of the CDR3 is 16 residues. The CDR3, as DNA: TGTGCCAGTAGTAGGGTGGGAAGAGGGCACACAGATACGCAGTATTTT. This gives the protein CASSRVGRGHTDTQYF.

This chain uses TRBV20-1 with TRBJ2-5; TRBD1 agrees at 9 bases. CDR1 and CDR2 (germline): DFQATT, SNEGSKA (reference sequence). J lost 5 bases, V lost 4 bases, and 11 bases had no gene match. The CDR3 is made up of 15 amino acids. CDR3 amino acids: CSATETGGPPETQYF. CDR3 nucleotides: TGCAGTGCTACTGAGACAGGGGGACCCCCTGAGACCCAGTACTTC.

V and J are TRBV2 and TRBJ1-2; TRBD1 might be the D (5 bases). CDR3 length equals 12 residues. CDR1 is SNHLY, CDR2 FYNNEI, per germline. Trimming took off 8 bases at V and 5 bases at J, with 12 bases between the two ends. For the CDR3, the DNA is TGTGCCAGCCACGGGGACTTTTATGGCTACACCTTC. Protein product: CASHGDFYGYTF.

The V and J genes are TRBV10-3 and TRBJ1-1, with unresolved D. Germline V lookup: CDR1 ENHRY, CDR2 SYGVKD. The CDR3 consists of 13 residues. Trimming took off 6 bases at V and 10 bases at J, with 18 bases between the two ends. As DNA, the CDR3 is TGTGCCATCAGGGCTACAGCGGCAAGCGGAGCTTTCTTT. This translates into CAIRATAASGAFF.

The rearrangement uses TRBV19 and TRBJ2-3; maybe TRBD2 (6 bases). The CDR3 totals 13 residues. The germline CDR1 and CDR2 sequences are LNHDA and SQIVND (reference sequence). V lost 6 bases to trimming and J lost 4 bases, with 11 bases between them. CDR3 region: CASSGSDSDTQYF. DNA of the CDR3: TGTGCCAGTAGCGGGAGCGATTCAGATACGCAGTATTTT.

This chain uses TRBV7-2 with TRBJ1-4, with a possible D match to TRBD1 (6 bases). Germline values: CDR1 SGHTA, CDR2 FQGNSA. V was shortened by 5 bases and J by 8 bases, with 15 bases between the two germline ends. The CDR3 extends over 14 amino acids. The CDR3 DNA sequence: TGTGCCAGCAGCCGGGGGGCAGGGAGGGAAAAACTGTTTTTT. Translated, it gives CASSRGAGREKLFF.

The sample holds one count of this clone. This chain uses TRBV7-3 with TRBJ2-1; D is uncertain. Germline assignment: CDR1 SGHTA and CDR2 FQGTGA. V was shortened by 2 bases and J by 0 bases, with 8 bases between the two germline ends. CDR3 size: 15 residues. The CDR3 sequence: CASSLQKNSYNEQFF. CDR3 coding DNA: TGTGCCAGCAGCTTACAAAAAAACTCCTACAATGAGCAGTTCTTC.

The rearrangement uses TRBV24-1 and TRBJ2-3; 7 bases align to TRBD2. The CDR3 consists of 12 residues. V shed 9 bases, J shed 4 bases, and the junction held 3 bases outside the gene matches. Germline values: CDR1 KGHDR, CDR2 SFDVKD. The CDR3 nucleotides read TGTGCCACCTCGGCGGGGGCAGATACGCAGTATTTT. This encodes CATSAGADTQYF.

This clone has a single count. This chain uses TRBV28 with TRBJ1-1; no reliable D call. Germline V gene sequence: CDR1 MDHEN, CDR2 SYDVKM. The V end was cut by 2 bases, the J end by 2 bases, with 6 bases between. The CDR3 is 13 residues long. The CDR3: CASSLAGNTEAFF. The CDR3 DNA is TGTGCCAGCAGTTTAGCAGGAAACACTGAAGCTTTCTTT.

The chain carries TRBV5-1 and TRBJ2-5; 7 bases fit TRBD1. CDR1 is SGHRS, CDR2 YFSETQ, per germline. This CDR3 spans 15 amino acids. Trimming took 1 base from V and 8 from J; bases not matched to a gene: 11. The CDR3 sequence: CASSLNVGTALTQYF. The CDR3 DNA follows: TGCGCCAGCAGCTTGAATGTAGGGACAGCCTTAACCCAGTACTTC.

The chain joins TRBV3-1 (or the pseudogene TRBV3-2) to TRBJ1-6; 9 nucleotides line up with TRBD1. The CDR3 has 17 amino acids. V shed 6 bases and J 5 bases; nucleotides not matched to a gene: 11. The germline gives CDR1 LGHDT, CDR2 YNNKEL (reference sequence). In nucleotides, the CDR3 is TGTGCCAGCAGAGCGGGGACAGGGCGGACCAATAATTCACCCCTCCACTTT. This codes for CASRAGTGRTNNSPLHF.

The sample holds a few counts of this clone. V and J are TRBV14 and TRBJ1-5; D is undetermined. Trimming removed 7 bases from V and 1 base from J, with 17 bases in between. The CDR3 runs to 16 residues. Germline V gene lookup returns CDR1 SGHDN and CDR2 FVKESK. As DNA, the CDR3 is TGTGCCAGCATATGGCTTTGCTGGGAGAGCAATCAGCCCCAGCATTTT. It translates to CASIWLCWESNQPQHF.